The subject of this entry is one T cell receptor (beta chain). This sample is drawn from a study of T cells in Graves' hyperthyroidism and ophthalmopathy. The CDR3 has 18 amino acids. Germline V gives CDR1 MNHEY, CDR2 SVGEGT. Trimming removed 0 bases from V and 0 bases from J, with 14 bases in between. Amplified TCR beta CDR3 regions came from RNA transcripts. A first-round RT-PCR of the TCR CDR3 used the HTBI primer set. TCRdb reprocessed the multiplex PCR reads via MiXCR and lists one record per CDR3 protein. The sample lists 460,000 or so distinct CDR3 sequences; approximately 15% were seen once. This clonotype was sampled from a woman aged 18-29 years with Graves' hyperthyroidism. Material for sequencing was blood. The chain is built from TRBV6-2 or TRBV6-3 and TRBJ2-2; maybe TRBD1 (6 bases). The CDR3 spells CASSYSSLTGSNTGELFF. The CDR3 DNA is TGTGCCAGCAGTTACTCGAGTTTGACAGGATCGAACACCGGGGAGCTGTTTTTT.